This T cell receptor beta chain was observed in a study of cytomegalovirus exposure and HLA in healthy donors. Primers for the PCR totalled 60 Vbeta and 13 Jbeta. Clones were read by immunoSEQ multiplex PCR, and TCRdb kept only the in-frame ones, dropping some. The table includes roughly 150,000 clones, about 85% detected once. The V segment lost 6 bases and the J segment 5 bases; nucleotides outside the gene matches: 8. Germline V gene data show CDR1 as MNHEY and CDR2 as SMNVEV (reference sequence). This CDR3 comprises 14 residues. The sample was PBMCs. The receptor was derived from a middle-aged man in good health and CMV-seropositive. The chain has TRBV27 and TRBJ2-7; 9 positions agree with TRBD2. The CDR3 sequence: CASRSGLAGHEQYF. The DNA of the CDR3 is TGTGCCAGCAGGTCGGGACTAGCCGGGCACGAGCAGTACTTC.